This T cell receptor beta chain derives from a study of blood T cells in healthy people across ages. Study-level results: It was held that the diversity estimates obtained from one million T cells were underestimates. Among long-lived donors, naive CD4+ cells were more numerous and diversity higher than in aged donors. Observed TCR beta diversity per million T cells went down as age went up. This fall followed a roughly linear course with age.

Germline V gene lookup returns CDR1 SGHTA and CDR2 FQGNSA. The length of the CDR3 is 15 residues. A word on this clonotype: What it binds is not known. Compared with germline, one end of the junction differs, possibly owing to a read error.

At least 6 micrograms of total RNA were extracted per sample. Through a sample-barcoded 5' primer and a J-beta primer mix, a second PCR was run for roughly 7 to 11 cycles. One entry per CDR3 protein results from TCRdb running MiXCR on the 5' RACE reads. The sample has roughly 700,000 distinct CDR3 sequences, about 52% seen once. Sequenced: blood. This chain links TRBV7-2 with TRBJ2-7, with 11 bases lining up with TRBD2. The clonotype was recovered from an older woman in good health. CDR3 DNA: TGTGCCGGCAGCCGAATAGCGGGAGGGCAGAATGAGCAGTACTTC. The encoded protein is CAGSRIAGGQNEQYF.